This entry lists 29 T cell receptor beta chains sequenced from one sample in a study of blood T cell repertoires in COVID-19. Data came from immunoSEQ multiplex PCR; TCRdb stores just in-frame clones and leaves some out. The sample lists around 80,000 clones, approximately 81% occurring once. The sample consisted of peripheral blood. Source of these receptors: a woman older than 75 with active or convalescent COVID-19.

The CDR3 loop reads CASSQDSTKWEQYF. CDR3 coding DNA: TGTGCCAGCAGCCAAGATTCCACTAAGTGGGAGCAGTACTTC. The V gene is TRBV3-1 (or the pseudogene TRBV3-2), the J gene TRBJ2-7, with no clear D. The CDR3 contains 14 residues. Trimming took 0 bases from V and 7 from J, leaving 13 bases between them. The V gene's germline CDR1 is LGHDT and CDR2 YNNKEL (reference sequence).

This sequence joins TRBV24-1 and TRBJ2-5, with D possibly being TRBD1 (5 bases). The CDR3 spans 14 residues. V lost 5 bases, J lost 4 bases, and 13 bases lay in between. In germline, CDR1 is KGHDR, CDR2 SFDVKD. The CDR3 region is CATSVSGQAETQYF. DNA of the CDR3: TGTGCCACCAGTGTATCAGGGCAGGCAGAGACCCAGTACTTC.

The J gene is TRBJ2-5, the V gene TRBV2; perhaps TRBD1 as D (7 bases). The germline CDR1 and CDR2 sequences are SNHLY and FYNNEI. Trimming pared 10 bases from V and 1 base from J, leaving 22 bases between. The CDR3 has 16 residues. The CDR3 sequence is CATCSEGAFAQETQYF. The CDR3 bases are TGTGCCACCTGCTCGGAGGGGGCTTTCGCCCAAGAGACCCAGTACTTC.

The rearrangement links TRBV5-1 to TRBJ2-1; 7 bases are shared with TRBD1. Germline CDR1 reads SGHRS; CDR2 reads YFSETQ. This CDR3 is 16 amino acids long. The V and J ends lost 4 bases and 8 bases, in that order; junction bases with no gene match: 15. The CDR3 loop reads CASSGSAARGMDEQFF. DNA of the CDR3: TGCGCCAGCAGCGGCTCGGCGGCCAGGGGGATGGATGAGCAGTTCTTC.

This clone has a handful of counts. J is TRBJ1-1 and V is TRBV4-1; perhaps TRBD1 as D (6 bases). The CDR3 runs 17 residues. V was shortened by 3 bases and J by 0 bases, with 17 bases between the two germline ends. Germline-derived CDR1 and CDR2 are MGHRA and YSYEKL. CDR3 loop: CASSHDKGGNLNTEAFF. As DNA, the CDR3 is TGCGCCAGCAGCCATGATAAGGGGGGGAACCTGAACACTGAAGCTTTCTTT.

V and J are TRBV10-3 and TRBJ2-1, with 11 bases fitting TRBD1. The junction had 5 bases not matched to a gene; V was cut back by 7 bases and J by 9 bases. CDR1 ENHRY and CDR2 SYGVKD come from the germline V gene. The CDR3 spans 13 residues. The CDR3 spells CAIKRTGGSEQFF. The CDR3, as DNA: TGTGCCATCAAGAGGACAGGGGGCAGTGAGCAGTTCTTC.

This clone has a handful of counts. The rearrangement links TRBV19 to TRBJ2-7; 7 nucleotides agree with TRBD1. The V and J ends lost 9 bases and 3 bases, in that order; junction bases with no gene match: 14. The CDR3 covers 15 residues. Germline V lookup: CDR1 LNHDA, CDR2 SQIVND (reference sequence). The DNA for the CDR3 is TGTGCCAGCCGACCGTTCCCGGGACAGCGCTACGAGCAGTACTTC. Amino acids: CASRPFPGQRYEQYF.

The CDR3 DNA reads TGTGCCAGCAGGGGCGGGGGGAACACCGGGGAGCTGTTTTTT. The encoded protein is CASRGGGNTGELFF. The chain couples TRBV2 to TRBJ2-2, with 7 bases identical to TRBD2. The CDR3 has 14 amino acids. Germline V gene sequence: CDR1 SNHLY, CDR2 FYNNEI. Germline trimming cut 6 bases from V and 1 base from J; bases unmatched to any gene: 2.

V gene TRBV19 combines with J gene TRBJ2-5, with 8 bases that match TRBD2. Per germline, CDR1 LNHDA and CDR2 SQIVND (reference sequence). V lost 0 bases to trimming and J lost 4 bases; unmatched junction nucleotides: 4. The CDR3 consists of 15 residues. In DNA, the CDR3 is TGTGCCAGTAGTATAGATCGGGGGGGGACAGAGACCCAGTACTTC. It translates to CASSIDRGGTETQYF.

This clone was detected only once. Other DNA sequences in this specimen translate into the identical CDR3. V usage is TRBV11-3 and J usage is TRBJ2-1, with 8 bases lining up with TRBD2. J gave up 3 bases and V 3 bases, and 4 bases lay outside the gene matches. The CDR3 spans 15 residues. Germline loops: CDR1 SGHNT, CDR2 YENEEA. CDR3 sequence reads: CASSLGRGGYNEQFF. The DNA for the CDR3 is TGTGCCAGCAGCTTGGGCCGGGGGGGCTACAATGAGCAGTTCTTC.

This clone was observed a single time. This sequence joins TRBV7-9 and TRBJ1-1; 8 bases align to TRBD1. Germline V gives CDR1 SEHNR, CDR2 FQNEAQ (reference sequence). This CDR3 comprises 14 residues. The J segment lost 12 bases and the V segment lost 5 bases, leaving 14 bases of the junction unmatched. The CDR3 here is CASSPRGQDRETFF. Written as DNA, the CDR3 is TGTGCCAGCAGCCCGAGAGGCCAGGACAGGGAAACTTTCTTT.

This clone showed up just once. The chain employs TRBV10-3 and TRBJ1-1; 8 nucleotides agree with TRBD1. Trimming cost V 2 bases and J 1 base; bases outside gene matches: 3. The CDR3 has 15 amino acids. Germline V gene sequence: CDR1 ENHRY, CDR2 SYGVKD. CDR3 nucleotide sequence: TGTGCCATCAGTGAGCTAGGGACAGGGAACACTGAAGCTTTCTTT. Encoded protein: CAISELGTGNTEAFF.

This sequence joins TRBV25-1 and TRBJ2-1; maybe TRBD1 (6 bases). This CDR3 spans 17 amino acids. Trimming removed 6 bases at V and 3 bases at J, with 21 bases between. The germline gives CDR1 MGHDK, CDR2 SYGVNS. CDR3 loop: CASSPDVGALSYNEQFF. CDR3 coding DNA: TGTGCCAGCAGCCCCGACGTGGGGGCATTGAGCTACAATGAGCAGTTCTTC.

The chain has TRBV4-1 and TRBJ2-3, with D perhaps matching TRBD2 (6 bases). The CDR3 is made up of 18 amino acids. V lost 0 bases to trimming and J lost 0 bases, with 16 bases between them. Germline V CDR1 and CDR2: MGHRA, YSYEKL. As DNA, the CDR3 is TGCGCCAGCAGCCAAGATAGACTAGATCAAACTAGCACAGATACGCAGTATTTT. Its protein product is CASSQDRLDQTSTDTQYF.

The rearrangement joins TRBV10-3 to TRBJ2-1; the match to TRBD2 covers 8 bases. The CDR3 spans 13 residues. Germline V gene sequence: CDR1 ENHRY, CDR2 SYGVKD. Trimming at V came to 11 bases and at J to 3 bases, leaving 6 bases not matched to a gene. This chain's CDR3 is CAGSGSLYNEQFF. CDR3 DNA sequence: TGTGCCGGCAGCGGGAGCCTCTACAATGAGCAGTTCTTC.

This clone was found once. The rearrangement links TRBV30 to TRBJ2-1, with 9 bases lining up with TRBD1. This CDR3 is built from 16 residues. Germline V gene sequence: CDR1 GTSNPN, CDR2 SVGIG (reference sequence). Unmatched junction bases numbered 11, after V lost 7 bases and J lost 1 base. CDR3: CAYLGTGWRSYNEQFF. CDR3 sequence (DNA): TGTGCCTACCTCGGGACAGGGTGGCGGTCCTACAATGAGCAGTTCTTC.

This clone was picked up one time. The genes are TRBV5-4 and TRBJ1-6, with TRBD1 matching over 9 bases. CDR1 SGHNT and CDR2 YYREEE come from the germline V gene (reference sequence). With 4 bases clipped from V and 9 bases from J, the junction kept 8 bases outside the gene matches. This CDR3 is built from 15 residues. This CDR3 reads CASSPKTGGSSPLHF. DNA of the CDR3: TGTGCCAGCAGCCCTAAGACAGGGGGTAGTTCACCCCTCCACTTT.

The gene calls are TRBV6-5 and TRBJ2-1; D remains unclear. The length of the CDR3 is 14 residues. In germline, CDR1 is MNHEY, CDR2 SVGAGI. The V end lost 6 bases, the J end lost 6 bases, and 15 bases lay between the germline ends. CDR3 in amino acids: CASRSLHLINEQFF. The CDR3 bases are TGTGCCAGCAGATCCCTTCACTTGATCAATGAGCAGTTCTTC.

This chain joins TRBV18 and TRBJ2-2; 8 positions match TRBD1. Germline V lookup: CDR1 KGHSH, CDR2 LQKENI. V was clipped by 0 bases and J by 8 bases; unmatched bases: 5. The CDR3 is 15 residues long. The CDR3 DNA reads TGTGCCAGCTCACCACCATCCAGGGGGCAAGGGGAGCTGTTTTTT. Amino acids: CASSPPSRGQGELFF.

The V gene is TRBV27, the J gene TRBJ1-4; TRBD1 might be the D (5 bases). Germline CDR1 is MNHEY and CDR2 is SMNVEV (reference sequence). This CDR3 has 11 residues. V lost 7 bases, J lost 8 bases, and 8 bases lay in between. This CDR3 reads CASKGPEKLFF. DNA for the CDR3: TGTGCCAGCAAGGGGCCGGAAAAACTGTTTTTT.

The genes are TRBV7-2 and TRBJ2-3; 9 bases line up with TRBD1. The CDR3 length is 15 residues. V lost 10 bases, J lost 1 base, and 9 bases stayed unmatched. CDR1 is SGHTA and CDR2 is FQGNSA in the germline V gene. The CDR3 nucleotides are TGTGCCACCATGGACAGGGGTTTTGGCACAGATACGCAGTATTTT. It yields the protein CATMDRGFGTDTQYF.

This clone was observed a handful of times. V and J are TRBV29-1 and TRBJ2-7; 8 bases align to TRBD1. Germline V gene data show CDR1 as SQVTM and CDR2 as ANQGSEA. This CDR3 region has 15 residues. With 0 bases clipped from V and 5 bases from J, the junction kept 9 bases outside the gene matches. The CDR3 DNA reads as TGCAGCGTTGAAGATCGATGGACAGGGATCAACGAGCAGTACTTC. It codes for CSVEDRWTGINEQYF.

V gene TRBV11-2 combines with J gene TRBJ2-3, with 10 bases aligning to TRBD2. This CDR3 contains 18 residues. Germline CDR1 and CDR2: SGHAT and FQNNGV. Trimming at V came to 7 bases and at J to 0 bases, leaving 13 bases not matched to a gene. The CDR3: CASTLPAGGPGSTDTQYF. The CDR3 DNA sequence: TGTGCCAGCACCCTACCAGCGGGAGGGCCGGGAAGCACAGATACGCAGTATTTT.

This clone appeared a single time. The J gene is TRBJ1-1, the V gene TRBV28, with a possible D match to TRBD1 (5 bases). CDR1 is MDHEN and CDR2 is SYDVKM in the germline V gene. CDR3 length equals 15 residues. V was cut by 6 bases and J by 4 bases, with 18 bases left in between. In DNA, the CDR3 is TGTGCCAGCAGCCGCACCGGGACTTCCCGCACTGAAGCTTTCTTT. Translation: CASSRTGTSRTEAFF. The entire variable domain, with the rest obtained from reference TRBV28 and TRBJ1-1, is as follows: DVKVTQSSRYLVKRTGEKVFLECVQDMDHENMFWYRQDPGLGLRLIYFSYDVKMKEKGDIPEGYSVSREKKERFSLILESASTNQTSMYLCASSRTGTSRTEAFFGQGTRLTVV.

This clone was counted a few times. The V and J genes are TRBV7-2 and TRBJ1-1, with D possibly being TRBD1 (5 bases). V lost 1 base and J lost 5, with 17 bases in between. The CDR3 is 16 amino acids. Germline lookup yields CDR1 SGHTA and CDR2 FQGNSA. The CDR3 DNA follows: TGTGCCAGCAGCTTAGGATGGGGCATAAAAGGAACTGAAGCTTTCTTT. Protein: CASSLGWGIKGTEAFF.

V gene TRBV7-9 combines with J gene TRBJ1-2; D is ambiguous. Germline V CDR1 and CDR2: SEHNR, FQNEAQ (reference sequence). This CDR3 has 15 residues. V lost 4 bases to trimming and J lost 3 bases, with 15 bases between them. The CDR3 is CASSSPGLAYYGYTF. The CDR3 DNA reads TGTGCCAGCAGCTCTCCGGGTCTCGCCTACTATGGCTACACCTTC.

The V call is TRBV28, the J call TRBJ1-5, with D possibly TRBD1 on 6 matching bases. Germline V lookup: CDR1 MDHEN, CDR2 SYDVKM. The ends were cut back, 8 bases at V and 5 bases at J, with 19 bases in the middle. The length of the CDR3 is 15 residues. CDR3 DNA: TGTGCCAGCCAAGACAGGCGGGTAATTGATCAGCCCCAGCATTTT. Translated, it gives CASQDRRVIDQPQHF.

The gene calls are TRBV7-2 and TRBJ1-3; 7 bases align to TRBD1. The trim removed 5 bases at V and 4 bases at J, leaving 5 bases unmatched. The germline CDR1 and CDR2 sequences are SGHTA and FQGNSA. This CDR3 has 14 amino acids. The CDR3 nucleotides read TGTGCCAGCAGCACTCAGGGACAGGGAAACACCATATATTTT. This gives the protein CASSTQGQGNTIYF.

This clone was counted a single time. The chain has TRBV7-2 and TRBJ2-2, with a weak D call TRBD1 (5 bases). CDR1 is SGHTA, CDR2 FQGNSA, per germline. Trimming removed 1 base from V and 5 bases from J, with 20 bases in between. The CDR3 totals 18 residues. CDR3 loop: CASSLVFITRVGTGELFF. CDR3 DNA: TGTGCCAGCAGCTTAGTCTTCATCACCAGGGTCGGGACCGGGGAGCTGTTTTTT.